This TCR beta chain was documented in a study of blood T cell repertoires in COVID-19. Study overall: The United States, Italy and Spain provided the acute and convalescent COVID-19 samples. Sources were T cells, B-cell-depleted T cells, or PBMCs; the material itself was cDNA or gDNA.

Between the trimmed V and J ends, which lost 6 bases and 8 bases, there was a span of 19 bases. CDR3 size: 15 residues. Germline V gene data show CDR1 as SGHAT and CDR2 as FQNNGV. In the original processing: Nucleated cell counts were estimated from reference gene primer amplification. The data were produced by immunoSEQ multiplex PCR, yet TCRdb's version contains in-frame clones alone and is incomplete. V, J and clone size are those of that table, while D and trimming were read from the DNA. This sample has about 250,000 clones; around nine tenths occur once, and the top ten carry under 2%. Sample: peripheral blood. The receptor's source is a woman in her fifties or sixties who had recovered from COVID-19. The V gene is TRBV11-2, the J gene TRBJ1-4; TRBD1 is a possible D gene (5 bases). DNA for the CDR3: TGTGCCAGCAGGCAAGCGGGGCAGGGTGCGGAAAAACTGTTTTTT. Translation: CASRQAGQGAEKLFF.